This TCR beta chain was retrieved from a study of cytomegalovirus exposure and HLA in healthy donors. Study results and caveats: Common viral pathogens seemed, in a later analysis, to connect with several of the most significant clusters. In a later analysis, a genetic analysis reported fewer productive-TCR N-insertions in an Asian-associated ancestry cluster than the cohort average. For most TCR beta V segments, an earlier analysis put the productive rate at about 87% or about 30% of the time.

Germline lookup yields CDR1 LNHNV and CDR2 YYDKDF (reference sequence). The germline V and J ends were trimmed by 0 bases and 5 bases, with 19 bases remaining between them. The CDR3 is 17 residues long. A remark on this clone: Antigen unknown.

The PCR used 60 Vbeta and 13 Jbeta primers. The data were produced by immunoSEQ multiplex PCR, yet TCRdb's version contains in-frame clones alone and is incomplete. The data contain about 150,000 clones, approximately 70% of them seen just once; the ten biggest clones take up approximately 5.4%. The genes are TRBV15 and TRBJ2-5, with D perhaps matching TRBD2 (5 bases). Sequencing used PBMCs. This receptor was identified in a woman under 30 in good health and CMV-seropositive. The CDR3 bases are TGTGCCACCAGCAGAGATTTAACTACGGGGTCTGTCGAGACCCAGTACTTC. This encodes CATSRDLTTGSVETQYF.